This T cell receptor beta chain was captured by sequencing in a study of shared clonotypes between healthy human individuals. Trimming left V 1 base short and J 1 base short, with 8 bases between. The CDR3 has 15 amino acids. Per the germline V gene, CDR1 is LGHNA and CDR2 is YSLEER. In this sample, this clone turned up once. Its antigen remains unknown. The repertoire was sequenced with immunoSEQ multiplex PCR; TCRdb's copy has only in-frame clones and lacks some. The table shows over a million clones, with approximately 98.5% occurring only once. The study's findings and limits: Rarefaction revealed incomplete sorted-subset sequencing despite large depth. The sole specimen, blood, was sampled, and tissue repertoires likely differ. Naive subsets tended to show greater estimated richness than memory subsets.

This sequence joins TRBV4-3 and TRBJ2-1; D is uncertain. The sequenced material came from naive CD4+ T cells sorted from blood. Subset defined: CD45RA+ positively selected. The receptor was derived from a young man in good health. The CDR3: CASSQAIPSYNEQFF. CDR3 in DNA: TGCGCCAGCAGCCAAGCCATCCCGTCCTACAATGAGCAGTTCTTC.